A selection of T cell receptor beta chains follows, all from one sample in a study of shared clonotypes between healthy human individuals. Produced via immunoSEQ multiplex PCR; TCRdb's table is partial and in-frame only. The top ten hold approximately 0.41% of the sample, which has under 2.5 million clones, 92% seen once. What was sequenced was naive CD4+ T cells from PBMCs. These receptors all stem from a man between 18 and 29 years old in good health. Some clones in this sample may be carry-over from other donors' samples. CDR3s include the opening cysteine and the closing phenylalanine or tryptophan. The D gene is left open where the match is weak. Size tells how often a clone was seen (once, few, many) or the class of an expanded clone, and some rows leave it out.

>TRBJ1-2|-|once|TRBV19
TGTGCCAGTAGTATAAATCCCGTCTCGGGTAGCTACACCTTC
CASSINPVSGSYTF
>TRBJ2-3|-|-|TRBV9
TGTGCCAGCAGCCCAACAACGGATACGCAGTATTTT
CASSPTTDTQYF
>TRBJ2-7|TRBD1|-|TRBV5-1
TGCGCCAGCAGCGCCCGACAGGGGGTGTCTGCGACCGAGCAGTACTTC
CASSARQGVSATEQYF
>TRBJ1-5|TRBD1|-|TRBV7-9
TGTGCCAGCAGCTTAGGGGACAGGGGTGTGTCAGATCATCAGCCCCAGCATTTT
CASSLGDRGVSDHQPQHF
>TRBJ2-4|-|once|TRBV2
TGTGCCAGCAGGGACGGACGGAATTTTTACTTC
CASRDGRNFYF
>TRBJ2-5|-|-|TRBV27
TGTGCCAGCAGTCCCGCCGGGGATGGAGAGACCCAGTACTTC
CASSPAGDGETQYF
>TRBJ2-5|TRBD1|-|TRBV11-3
TGTGCCAGCAGCCGAGGACAGGGGGTCAGCGGCCAAGAGACCCAGTACTTC
CASSRGQGVSGQETQYF
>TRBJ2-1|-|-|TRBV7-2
TGTGCCAGCAGCCCCAGCGGGCCGTACAATGAGCAGTTCTTC
CASSPSGPYNEQFF
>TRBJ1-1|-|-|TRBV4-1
TGCGCCAGCAGCCAAGAGCGGAACACTGAAGCTTTCTTT
CASSQERNTEAFF
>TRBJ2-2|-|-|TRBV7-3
TGTGCCAGCAGCTTAAGCCCCTTGGGGCATAACACCGGGGAGCTGTTTTTT
CASSLSPLGHNTGELFF
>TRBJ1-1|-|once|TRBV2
TGTGCCAGCAGGGGAGGCAACCTGAACACTGAAGCTTTCTTT
CASRGGNLNTEAFF
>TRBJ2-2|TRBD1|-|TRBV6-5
TGTGCCAGCAGGGTGCCAGGGGGCATCGGGGAGCTGTTTTTT
CASRVPGGIGELFF
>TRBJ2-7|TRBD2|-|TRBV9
TGTGCCAGCAGCGTAGGACTAGCGGAAAATAACGAGCAGTACTTC
CASSVGLAENNEQYF
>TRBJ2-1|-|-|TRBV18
TGTGCCAGCTTGGCAGGGGTTTCCGATGAGCAGTTCTTC
CASLAGVSDEQFF
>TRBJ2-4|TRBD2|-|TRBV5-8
TGTGCCAGCAGCCGACTAGCGGGAGCCAACATTCAGTACTTC
CASSRLAGANIQYF
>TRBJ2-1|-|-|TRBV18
TGTGCCAGCTCACCTTTAACCGGGGCCGAGGGGCAGTTCTTC
CASSPLTGAEGQFF
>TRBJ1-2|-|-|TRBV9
TGTGCCAGCAGCGTAGATGCACAGGGATTCTATGGCTACACCTTC
CASSVDAQGFYGYTF
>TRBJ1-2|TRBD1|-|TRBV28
TGTGCCAGCATTCCCAATGACAGGGGGCTAGTACGTGGCTACACCTTC
CASIPNDRGLVRGYTF
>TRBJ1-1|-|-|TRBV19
TGTGCCAGTAGATCCCAATCTGGGAACACTGAAGCTTTCTTT
CASRSQSGNTEAFF
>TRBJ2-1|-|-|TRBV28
TGTGCCAGCAGTCCCTTTCGGTTAGTAAGCTCCTACAATGAGCAGTTCTTC
CASSPFRLVSSYNEQFF
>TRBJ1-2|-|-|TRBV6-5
TGTGCCAGCAGTCCGCACCATATATATGGCTACACCTTC
CASSPHHIYGYTF
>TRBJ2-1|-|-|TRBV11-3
TGTGCCAGCAGCTTAAACAGGGCCCGCCCTGAGCAGTTCTTC
CASSLNRARPEQFF
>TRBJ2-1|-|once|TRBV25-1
TGTGCCAGCCAAAAGGGGGCGGGAGGCTCCTACAATGAGCAGTTCTTC
CASQKGAGGSYNEQFF
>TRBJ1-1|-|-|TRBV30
TGTGCCTGGGCTAACACTGAAGCTTTCTTT
CAWANTEAFF
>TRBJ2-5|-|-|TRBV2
TGTGCCAGCAGGTTGGACGCAGAGACCCAGTACTTC
CASRLDAETQYF
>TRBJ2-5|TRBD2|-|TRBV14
TGTGCCAGCAGCCGCGGGAGGTGGGAGACCCAGTACTTC
CASSRGRWETQYF
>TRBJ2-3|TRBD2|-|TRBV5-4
TGTGCCAGCAGCTTGGAGAGCGGGAGGACAGATACGCAGTATTTT
CASSLESGRTDTQYF
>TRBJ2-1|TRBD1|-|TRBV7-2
TGTGCCAGCAGAATAGACAGGGGGTCCTACAATGAGCAGTTCTTC
CASRIDRGSYNEQFF
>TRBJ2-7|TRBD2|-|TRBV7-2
TGTGCCAGCAGCTTGGGGCGGCTAGCGGTGGAGCAGTACTTC
CASSLGRLAVEQYF
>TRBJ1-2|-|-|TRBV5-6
TGTGCCAGCAGCTTGGTTGACAGGTTCCCCAACTATGGCGGCTACACCTTC
CASSLVDRFPNYGGYTF
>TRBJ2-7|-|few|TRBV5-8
TGTGCCAGCAGCTTGCTCCCCCTCTACGAGCAGTACTTC
CASSLLPLYEQYF
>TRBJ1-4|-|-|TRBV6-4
TGTGCCAGCAGTGCACGAGGGACAACTAATGAAAAACTGTTTTTT
CASSARGTTNEKLFF
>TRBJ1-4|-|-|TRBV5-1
TGCGCCAGCAGCTTGGTCTCCCCCATGGGGGAAAAACTGTTTTTT
CASSLVSPMGEKLFF